The present T cell receptor (beta chain) was sequenced within a study of cytomegalovirus exposure and HLA in healthy donors (dated by TCRdb to 2016 to 2017). In terms of the full investigation: According to an earlier analysis of several hundred of the donors, about 170 million T cells yielded roughly 100 million unique TCR beta sequences and more than 250 Gb of sequence data. A separate validation cohort of roughly 130 different subjects was used in addition to the roughly 670-subject first cohort. To study patterns of TCR occurrence, a later analysis re-analyzed previously published TCR beta repertoires from just over 650 donors and added high-resolution HLA genotyping. Every discovery cohort repertoire had been produced on one sequencing platform. In a later genetic analysis, genome-wide SNP genotypes for about three fifths of the roughly 670 donors were used, and that subset was treated as a discovery cohort. A handful of DR-DQ haplotypes were handled as single units for association and clustering because linkage in the cohort was strong. An early release covering about 600 HLA-typed donors comprised 250 to 350 gigabases of sequencing data and tens of millions of unique TCR sequences. The study profiled the T cell repertoires of under 850 subjects by immunosequencing and related them to cytomegalovirus serostatus. The study was designed to test whether signatures of past pathogen exposure could be identified by cataloging public T cell receptors. HLA typing included class I and class II loci at four-digit resolution. An earlier analysis of roughly 600 of the donors used high-throughput TCR beta sequencing to judge whether each TCR beta V gene segment behaved as functional or pseudogenic. The genetic ancestry cluster associated with self-reported Caucasian donors included 81% of the 398 genotyped donors. Among about 400 genotyped donors of the cohort, an average of approximately 200,000 unique TCR beta nucleotide sequences was sequenced per donor, of which roughly 17% were non-productive. Rather than drawing on any new phenotypic data, the later analysis identified candidate immune exposures from TCR beta sequences and the way those sequences occurred across donors. To predict cytomegalovirus infection status, the study brought together high-throughput TCR immunosequencing, statistical association of individual TCRs with disease status, and machine learning. Donor age, sex, ethnicity and CMV serostatus were collected together with the repertoire data. Typing coverage varied by locus: roughly 629-630 donors for A, B, C, DRB1 and DQB1; roughly 500 for DQA1; 600 to 610 for DPA1; 400 to 480 for DPB1. Overall study results and their limits: Some IMGT-functional V segments, including TRBV6-2 and TRBV6-3, could not be distinguished by the 87-base-pair reads and were therefore excluded. In both the original and validation cohorts, the classifier was reported to diagnose cytomegalovirus status with high specificity and sensitivity. Linkage disequilibrium might explain the correlated functional status among segregating V segments, but an unknown experimental factor could not be excluded. In a later genetic analysis, a missense DCLRE1C variant was associated with V-gene and J-gene trimming of TCR beta chains, and the association was replicated in an independent cohort. A group of highly shared sequence variants was considered likely to be a technical artifact of the sequencing pipeline. Most CMV-associated TCR beta chains appeared to be HLA-restricted in a later analysis, and the HLA associations seemed to be driven largely by CMV exposure. The presence/absence analyses assumed that sequencing depth was roughly uniform across donors, and that assumption may not be true. When HLA alleles, especially DR and DQ, strongly co-occurred, attributing TCR associations to individual alleles was difficult. According to the authors, the approach could potentially be generalized to other disease states and immunological phenotypes. In a later analysis, HLA-associated TCR beta chains were found to be more clonally expanded and to have lower generation probabilities than equally common non-associated chains. Specific HLA alleles were associated with 15,000 to 20,000 TCR beta sequences at a false discovery rate of 0.05 in a later analysis. A further reported finding was that TCR beta sequences accurately predicted the HLA-A and HLA-B alleles for most subjects in the first cohort. A total of about 180 TCR beta chains were listed by the study as associated with cytomegalovirus. Because counts were too low, 15 to 20 rarely observed V segments, including chromosome 9 orphons, were excluded from the earlier analysis of 587 of the donors. In an earlier analysis of over 550 of the donors, most TCR beta V segments were observed in productive rearrangements about 87% or about 30% of the time, broadly matching IMGT annotations. Compared with the 666-donor mean, donors in an Asian-associated ancestry cluster had fewer N-insertions in productive TCRs, according to a later genetic analysis. Three of the identified cytomegalovirus-associated TCR beta chains were confirmed in vitro to be specific for cytomegalovirus antigens. In a later analysis, several top co-occurrence clusters were reported to appear linked to parvovirus B19, influenza, CMV and Epstein-Barr virus. In a later analysis, the rate of TCR association differed among HLA loci, with DRB1 alleles having the most associated TCRs and HLA-C alleles having the fewest. Most TCR sequences were seen in very few donors, while some public TCRs were found in many individuals. CMV serostatus was the only immune exposure information available for the cohort. Only TCR beta chains were sequenced in this cohort, and the absence of alpha or paired-chain data limited detectable features. Because some donors lacked HLA typing at each locus, the association tests relied only on the typed subset.

In the case of this clone: Its antigen is currently not known. No qualities accompany the bases; no much larger clone lies one base away.

The receptor library was made with the immunoSEQ multiplex PCR assay. A mixture of 60 forward primers for TCR Vbeta segments and 13 reverse primers for TCR Jbeta segments was used in the multiplex PCR. The CDR3 region of rearranged TCR beta genes was amplified from genomic DNA by a multiplex PCR assay. The amplified TCR beta libraries were sequenced on the Illumina HiSeq System as 87-base-pair reads. The study's processing was this. In a later analysis, about 80 million unique TCR beta chains were counted across the roughly 610 repertoires, and some 10 million of these chains were shared by at least two donors. To remove PCR and sequencing errors, raw reads were error-corrected and collapsed into unique sequences using a nearest-neighbor algorithm that merged closely related sequences. Alignment of CDR3 sequences to IMGT reference sequences was used to assign V, D and J gene segments. For a sequence to be retained, a match of at least six nucleotides was required to both a V gene segment and a J gene segment. A rearrangement was called productive if the CDR3 had no stop codons and remained in frame with V and J, and every other rearrangement was called non-productive. CDR3 was defined according to IMGT convention as the region running from the second conserved V-encoded cysteine to the conserved J-encoded phenylalanine. In an earlier analysis of 587 of the donors, sequences lacking an unambiguous match to a single V gene segment were excluded. In an earlier analysis of 587 of the donors, V segments were called functional above 56.7% productive rearrangements and were called segregating when the between-donor standard deviation exceeded 5%. To diagnose cytomegalovirus status from the catalog of TCR beta chain sequences, a statistical classification framework was built. In a later analysis, TCR nucleotide sequences were compared against IMGT/GENE-DB human TR gene sequences so that V and J genes could be assigned. Using the TCRdist pipeline, a later analysis assigned CDR3 sequences along with most-parsimonious VDJ recombination scenarios. In a later analysis, each TCR beta chain was defined by its CDR3 amino acid sequence together with its V-gene family, and reads without a unique V-gene family were excluded. As a way to deal with suspected cross-contamination and a sequencing artifact, a later analysis dropped 450 to 600 nucleotide sequences that were highly shared and had low generation probability. For each public chain, a later analysis derived a clonal expansion index from normalized ranks of inferred template counts within each repertoire. Generation probabilities in a later analysis came from a VDJ recombination model fitted to out-of-frame rearrangements, and those results were checked against IGoR. In a later analysis, hypergeometric tests were used to score TCR-TCR, TCR-HLA and TCR-CMV co-occurrence, with a repertoire-size bias correction applied to TCR pairs. To estimate false discovery rates, a later analysis permuted the HLA or CMV assignments 20 times. In a later analysis, co-occurring TCRs were grouped using DBSCAN, and TCRdist sequence similarity was added for clustering within HLA-allele-positive subsets. Repertoires with fewer than 30,000 or more than 120,000 public chains were left out of co-occurrence clustering, as were about five repertoires with anomalous nucleotide sharing. TCRdb retrieved this table from immuneACCESS and kept in-frame rearrangements only. Not all clones are present; in checked studies, unresolved V genes account for under half, and no reason is known for the remainder. V, J and clone size derive from that table, while D and trimming were established from the DNA sequence. For this sample the table gives a few hundred thousand clones, of which 84% were detected only once. Jointly, the top ten make up roughly 2% of the sample.

The cohort was made up of approximately 670 healthy bone marrow donors. At the time of sampling, every cohort member was nominally healthy, though immune exposures that went unrecorded were likely present. The donor tested CMV seropositive and was one of the 289 seropositive cohort members. A peripheral blood sample was provided by each donor, and peripheral blood mononuclear cells were used for TCR beta sequencing. Genomic DNA was extracted from the blood cell samples with the Qiagen DNeasy Blood Extraction Kit. CDR1 ENHRY and CDR2 SYGVKD were looked up in the germline V gene. The CDR3 has 13 amino acids, counting the end cysteine and phenylalanine. This entry keeps only the CDR3 DNA: 39 bases, framed from base 1. Germline trimming: 10 bases from V, 3 bases from J; junction bases outside gene matches: 4.

The sequence links TRBV10-3 to TRBJ2-3, and 10 junctional nucleotides match TRBD2. The TCR sequence derives from a woman between 40 and 50 years old in good health and CMV-seropositive. Sequenced: PBMCs. The sequence in DNA is TGTGCCACCGGGACTAGCGAGACAGATACGCAGTATTTT. The resulting protein is CATGTSETDTQYF.